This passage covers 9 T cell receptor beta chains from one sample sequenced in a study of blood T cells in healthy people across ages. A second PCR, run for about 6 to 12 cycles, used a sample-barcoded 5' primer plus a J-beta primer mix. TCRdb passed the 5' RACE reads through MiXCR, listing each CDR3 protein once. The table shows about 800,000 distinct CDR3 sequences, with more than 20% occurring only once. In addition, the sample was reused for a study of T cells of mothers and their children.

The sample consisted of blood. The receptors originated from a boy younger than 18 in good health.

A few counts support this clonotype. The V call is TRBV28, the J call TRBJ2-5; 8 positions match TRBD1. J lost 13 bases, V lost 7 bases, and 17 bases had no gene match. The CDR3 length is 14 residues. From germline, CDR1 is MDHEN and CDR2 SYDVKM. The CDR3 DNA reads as TGTGCCAGCATCCTGCGGACAGGGCGCGGGGTGTGGTACTTC. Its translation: CASILRTGRGVWYF.

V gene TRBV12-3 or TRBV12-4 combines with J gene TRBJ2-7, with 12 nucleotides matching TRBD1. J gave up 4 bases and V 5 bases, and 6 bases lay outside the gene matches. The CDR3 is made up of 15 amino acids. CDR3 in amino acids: CASSPGDRGLYEQYF. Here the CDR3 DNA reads TGTGCCAGCAGTCCCGGGGACAGGGGGCTATACGAGCAGTACTTC.

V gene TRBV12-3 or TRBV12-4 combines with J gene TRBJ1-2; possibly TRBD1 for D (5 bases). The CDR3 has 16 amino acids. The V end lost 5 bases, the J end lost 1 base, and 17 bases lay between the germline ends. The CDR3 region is CASSDETGYDNYGYTF. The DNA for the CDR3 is TGTGCCAGCAGTGACGAAACAGGCTACGATAACTATGGCTACACCTTC.

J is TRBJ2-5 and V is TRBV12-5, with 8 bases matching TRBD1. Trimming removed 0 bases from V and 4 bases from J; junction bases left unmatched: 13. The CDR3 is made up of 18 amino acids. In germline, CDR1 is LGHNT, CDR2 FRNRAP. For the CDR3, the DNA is TGTGCTAGTGGTTTGGTAACGAAAGGTGGCAGGGGGCGAGAGACCCAGTACTTC. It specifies CASGLVTKGGRGRETQYF.

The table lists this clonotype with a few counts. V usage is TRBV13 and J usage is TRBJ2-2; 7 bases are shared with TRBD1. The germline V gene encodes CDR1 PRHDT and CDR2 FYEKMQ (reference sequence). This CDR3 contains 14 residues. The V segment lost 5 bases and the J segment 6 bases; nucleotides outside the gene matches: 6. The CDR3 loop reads CASSPRQGPGELFF. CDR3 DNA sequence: TGTGCCAGCAGCCCCCGACAGGGTCCCGGGGAGCTGTTTTTT.

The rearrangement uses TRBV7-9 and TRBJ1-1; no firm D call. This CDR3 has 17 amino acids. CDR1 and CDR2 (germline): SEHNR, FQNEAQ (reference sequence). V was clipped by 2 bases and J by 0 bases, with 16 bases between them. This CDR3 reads CASSLRAGGRMNTEAFF. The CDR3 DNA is TGTGCCAGCAGCTTAAGAGCAGGTGGGCGGATGAACACTGAAGCTTTCTTT.

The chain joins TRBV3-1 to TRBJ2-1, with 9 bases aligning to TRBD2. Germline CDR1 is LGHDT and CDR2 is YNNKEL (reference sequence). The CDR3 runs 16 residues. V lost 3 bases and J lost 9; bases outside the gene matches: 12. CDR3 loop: CASSHKAKGLAGEQFF. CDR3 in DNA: TGTGCCAGCAGCCACAAAGCTAAGGGACTAGCTGGTGAGCAGTTCTTC.

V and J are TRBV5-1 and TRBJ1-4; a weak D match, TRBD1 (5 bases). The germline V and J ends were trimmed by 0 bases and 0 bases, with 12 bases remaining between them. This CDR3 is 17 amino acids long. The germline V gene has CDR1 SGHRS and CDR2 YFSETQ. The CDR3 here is CASSLAGHWATNEKLFF. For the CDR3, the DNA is TGCGCCAGCAGCTTGGCCGGACATTGGGCAACTAATGAAAAACTGTTTTTT.

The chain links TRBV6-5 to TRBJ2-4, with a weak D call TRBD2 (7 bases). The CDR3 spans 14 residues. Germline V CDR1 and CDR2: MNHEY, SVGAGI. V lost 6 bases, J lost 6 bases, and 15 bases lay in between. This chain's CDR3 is CASREVRGANIQYF. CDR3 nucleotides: TGTGCCAGCAGGGAGGTTCGGGGGGCAAACATTCAGTACTTC.